This TCR beta chain was sequenced for a study (dated by TCRdb to 2016 to 2017). The library was generated by RT-PCR. The listed sequencing device is Illumina MiSeq. The raw public data were reprocessed by TCRdb itself: fastp quality trimming at Q25, MiXCR clonotype calling, in-frame beta chains only. Identical CDR3 proteins give one entry, which carries the most common genes and DNA. The sample table holds about 680,000 distinct CDR3 sequences, of which over 12% were seen once. The ten largest account for 3.6% of the sample. This clonotype was seen ten or more times. This receptor's antigen is unknown. No much larger clone exists at a distance of one base, and base qualities are not known. The CDR3 runs 15 amino acids, cysteine and phenylalanine included. The read is trimmed to its CDR3 DNA, 45 bases read in frame from base 1. The CDR1 and CDR2 encoded by the germline V gene are SGHVS and FQNEAQ. V is cut back by 5 bases and J by 2 bases, with 5 bases in the junction unmatched.

The sequence was obtained from a female donor in good health, serving as a healthy control. The chain is made from TRBV7-8 and TRBJ2-3; 9 junctional bases match TRBD2. The sequencing input was memory CD4+ T cells from blood. CDR3 protein: CASSPWTSDTDTQYF. The nucleotide sequence is given as TGTGCCAGCAGCCCCTGGACTAGCGACACAGATACGCAGTATTTT.